The source of this T cell receptor beta chain is a study of response to subunit inactivated influenza vaccine. In the case of this clonotype: Its target is unknown.

V lost 11 bases and J 2 bases, leaving 11 bases between the germline ends. The CDR3 covers 12 residues. Study-level findings and limits: That few new T cells are recruited by each seasonal influenza vaccination was the authors' suggestion.

TCRdb recomputed calls from the RT-PCR reads with MiXCR, one row per CDR3 protein. The sample lists roughly 710,000 distinct CDR3 sequences; 14% were seen once. This rearrangement joins TRBV12-3 or TRBV12-4 to TRBJ2-3; no reliable D call. This TCR was recovered from a man in his fifties or sixties who received an inactivated influenza vaccine. The sequences come from PBMCs from blood, collected around two weeks before vaccination. In DNA, the CDR3 is TGTGCCTCCACTCCATCCACAGATACGCAGTATTTT. This codes for CASTPSTDTQYF.